These 27 T cell receptor beta chains were sequenced from one sample in a study of early T cells in non-severe SARS-CoV-2 infection. MiXCR was run by TCRdb on the 5' RACE reads, yielding one entry per CDR3 protein. In the table there are 60,000 to 75,000 distinct CDR3 sequences, 12% of which are singletons. The source material was whole blood. These receptors originate from an adult who was a healthcare worker with PCR-confirmed SARS-CoV-2 infection or an uninfected control (not recorded which).

The chain is built from TRBV7-2 and TRBJ2-7, with no clear D. Germline values: CDR1 SGHTA, CDR2 FQGNSA. V shed 2 bases and J shed 0 bases, with 14 bases lying between them. The CDR3 extends over 16 amino acids. As DNA, the CDR3 is TGTGCCAGCAGCTTATATCCTTCTCGATTCTCCTACGAGCAGTACTTC. It yields the protein CASSLYPSRFSYEQYF.

This clonotype was seen more than once but under ten times. The chain combines TRBV29-1 with TRBJ1-1; a weak D match, TRBD1 (5 bases). The CDR3 is 13 residues long. Looked up from germline, CDR1 is SQVTM and CDR2 is ANQGSEA. V lost 6 bases, J lost 7 bases, and 18 bases lay in between. The CDR3 sequence: CSVASAWGNEAFF. CDR3 DNA sequence: TGCAGCGTGGCCTCGGCTTGGGGGAATGAAGCTTTCTTT.

This clonotype has ten or more counts. V usage is TRBV5-6 and J usage is TRBJ2-1; 9 bases are a match to TRBD2. CDR1 is SGHDT and CDR2 is YYEEEE in the germline V gene. The CDR3 has 16 amino acids. Losses at the gene ends were 1 base for V and 9 bases for J; bases not matched to a gene: 11. CDR3 residues: CASSLFGGGASREQFF. The DNA for the CDR3 is TGTGCCAGCAGCTTGTTCGGCGGGGGGGCTTCCCGTGAGCAGTTCTTC.

This clonotype was seen many times. This rearrangement joins TRBV11-2 to TRBJ2-1, with 8 bases lining up with TRBD2. Per the germline V gene, CDR1 is SGHAT and CDR2 is FQNNGV. The CDR3 totals 17 residues. The ends lost 3 bases at V and 3 bases at J; junction bases unmatched: 10. Here the CDR3 DNA reads TGTGCCAGCAGCTTTTTCACGCGTACTAGCGGCTACAATGAGCAGTTCTTC. Encoded protein: CASSFFTRTSGYNEQFF.

CDR3 coding DNA: TGTGCCAGCTCACCACCCAAGTTCGTGGGATATGAGCAGTTCTTC. Translated: CASSPPKFVGYEQFF. The J gene is TRBJ2-1, the V gene TRBV18; D is ambiguous. The V and J ends lost 0 bases and 8 bases respectively, with 14 bases between them. The CDR3 is 15 residues long. The germline CDR1 and CDR2 sequences are KGHSH and LQKENI. Looking up the rest from reference TRBV18 and TRBJ2-1 gives the full variable domain: NAGVMQNPRHLVRRRGQEARLRCSPMKGHSHVYWYRQLPEEGLKFMVYLQKENIIDESGMPKERFSAEFPKEGPSILRIQQVVRGDSAAYFCASSPPKFVGYEQFFGPGTRLTVL.

The chain links TRBV2 to TRBJ2-7; D might be TRBD1 (5 bases). Trimming shortened V by 4 bases and J by 4 bases, and 11 bases separated the two germline ends. Per germline, CDR1 SNHLY and CDR2 FYNNEI. This CDR3 is 13 amino acids long. The CDR3 coding sequence is TGTGCCAGCAGTGTTGACAGTGGGTACGAGCAGTACTTC. Translated, it gives CASSVDSGYEQYF.

This clonotype was detected a few times. The chain couples TRBV9 to TRBJ2-4; possibly TRBD1 or TRBD2 for D (5 bases each). Germline V gives CDR1 SGDLS, CDR2 YYNGEE. The V and J ends lost 3 bases and 0 bases respectively, with 13 bases between them. The CDR3 loop spans 16 amino acids. As DNA, the CDR3 is TGTGCCAGCAGCGGGGACCCTGGGGTAGCCAAAAACATTCAGTACTTC. This translates into CASSGDPGVAKNIQYF.

This clonotype was seen repeatedly, ten times or more. J is TRBJ1-5 and V is TRBV7-2; D call uncertain. The V gene's germline CDR1 is SGHTA and CDR2 FQGNSA. The CDR3 spans 15 residues. The ends were cut back, 2 bases at V and 7 bases at J, with 15 bases in the middle. The CDR3 nucleotides read TGTGCCAGCAGCTTAAGGTTGAGTGCAGACCAGCCCCAGCATTTT. Protein: CASSLRLSADQPQHF.

The rearrangement joins TRBV4-2 to TRBJ2-2; D possibly corresponds to TRBD2 (6 bases). Trimming left V 11 bases short and J 4 bases short, with 17 bases between. This CDR3 has 14 residues. CDR1 and CDR2 (germline): LGHNA, YNFKEQ. The CDR3 sequence: CAEERERATGELFF. CDR3 in DNA: TGTGCCGAAGAGAGGGAGCGGGCCACCGGGGAGCTGTTTTTT.

This chain joins TRBV30 and TRBJ1-1; possibly TRBD1 for D (6 bases). Germline V CDR1 and CDR2: GTSNPN, SVGIG (reference sequence). Trimming removed 4 bases at V and 0 bases at J, with 12 bases between. CDR3 length: 14 residues. The CDR3: CAWNLGQLNTEAFF. The CDR3 DNA reads as TGTGCCTGGAACCTTGGACAGTTGAACACTGAAGCTTTCTTT.

The V call is TRBV18, the J call TRBJ1-1; a possible D gene is TRBD1 (6 bases). Trimming pared 3 bases from V and 3 bases from J, leaving 14 bases between. The CDR3 sequence is 15 residues long. Per the germline V gene, CDR1 is KGHSH and CDR2 is LQKENI. The CDR3: CASSPGGALDTEAFF. In DNA, the CDR3 is TGTGCCAGCTCACCTGGGGGGGCATTGGACACTGAAGCTTTCTTT.

This clonotype was seen ten or more times. V is TRBV2 and J is TRBJ1-2, with 7 bases fitting TRBD1. J was trimmed by 4 bases and V by 0 bases; bases with no gene match: 2. Germline V gene lookup returns CDR1 SNHLY and CDR2 FYNNEI. The CDR3 extends over 14 amino acids. CDR3: CASSEATGSYGYTF. The DNA of the CDR3 is TGTGCCAGCAGTGAAGCGACAGGGAGCTATGGCTACACCTTC.

V gene TRBV11-2 combines with J gene TRBJ2-1; D may match TRBD1 or TRBD2 (5 bases each). The V and J ends lost 5 bases and 7 bases respectively, with 15 bases between them. The CDR3 runs to 14 residues. CDR1 is SGHAT, CDR2 FQNNGV, per germline. The CDR3 loop is CASSHRRGANEQFF. As DNA, the CDR3 is TGTGCCAGCAGCCACCGACGAGGGGCTAATGAGCAGTTCTTC.

In its sample, this clonotype was seen a few times. The chain is built from TRBV29-1 and TRBJ2-3; either TRBD1 or TRBD2 may supply D (5 bases each). Looked up from germline, CDR1 is SQVTM and CDR2 is ANQGSEA. The CDR3 extends over 13 amino acids. Trimming cost V 4 bases and J 2 bases, with 10 bases left between them. In DNA form, the CDR3 reads TGCAGCGTTGGGGGACGGAACACAGATACGCAGTATTTT. Translated, it gives CSVGGRNTDTQYF.

There are a few counts of this clonotype. The chain uses TRBV18 and TRBJ2-6; no firm D call. Trimming took off 7 bases at V and 1 base at J, with 8 bases between the two ends. CDR1 KGHSH and CDR2 LQKENI come from the germline V gene. The CDR3 spans 14 residues. The CDR3 sequence is CASLVASGANVLTF. CDR3 in DNA: TGTGCCAGCTTGGTGGCATCTGGGGCCAACGTCCTGACTTTC. The whole variable domain, remainder taken from reference TRBV18 and TRBJ2-6, is NAGVMQNPRHLVRRRGQEARLRCSPMKGHSHVYWYRQLPEEGLKFMVYLQKENIIDESGMPKERFSAEFPKEGPSILRIQQVVRGDSAAYFCASLVASGANVLTFGAGSRLTVL.

This clonotype was seen ten or more times. This rearrangement joins TRBV9 to TRBJ1-1; weak D call: TRBD1 (5 bases). Germline CDR1 and CDR2: SGDLS and YYNGEE. The CDR3 runs 14 residues. Trimming cost V 0 bases and J 5 bases, with 11 bases left between them. The CDR3 bases are TGTGCCAGCAGCGTAGTGGGGGTAGGTACTGAAGCTTTCTTT. This gives the protein CASSVVGVGTEAFF.

This clonotype was detected many times. The CDR3 DNA reads TGTGCCAGCAGCGCCGGACTAGCGGAATACACAGATACGCAGTATTTT. Translating it yields CASSAGLAEYTDTQYF. The V and J genes are TRBV9 and TRBJ2-3, with TRBD2 matching 10 bases. Losses at the gene ends were 3 bases for V and 2 bases for J; bases not matched to a gene: 6. Germline CDR1 and CDR2: SGDLS and YYNGEE. CDR3 length equals 16 residues.

The chain combines TRBV4-1 with TRBJ2-1; 7 bases are a match to TRBD1. Germline V gene data show CDR1 as MGHRA and CDR2 as YSYEKL. Trimming cost V 5 bases and J 5 bases; bases outside gene matches: 15. The CDR3 totals 17 residues. For the CDR3, the DNA is TGCGCCAGCAGCGACGGGACAGCCAGGGGGTCCCACAATGAGCAGTTCTTC. Amino acids: CASSDGTARGSHNEQFF.

In nucleotides, the CDR3 is TGTGCCTGGACATTCCCAGGGTTAGATACGCAGTATTTT. Protein: CAWTFPGLDTQYF. This chain joins TRBV30 and TRBJ2-3, with a possible D match to TRBD1 (5 bases). Germline V gene sequence: CDR1 GTSNPN, CDR2 SVGIG (reference sequence). V shed 4 bases and J shed 5 bases, with 13 bases lying between them. The CDR3 loop spans 13 amino acids.

This clonotype occurred many times. This chain uses TRBV27 with TRBJ1-1; D remains ambiguous. Germline V gives CDR1 MNHEY, CDR2 SMNVEV (reference sequence). V shed 3 bases and J shed 4 bases, with 9 bases lying between them. CDR3 length: 13 residues. In DNA form, the CDR3 reads TGTGCCAGCAGTTTTGGCGAGGGCACTGAAGCTTTCTTT. Translating it yields CASSFGEGTEAFF.

The chain carries TRBV19 and TRBJ2-5; D may correspond to TRBD1 or TRBD2 (5 bases each). CDR1 LNHDA and CDR2 SQIVND come from the germline V gene (reference sequence). The CDR3 totals 15 residues. V lost 6 bases and J lost 2, with 16 bases in between. CDR3 nucleotides: TGTGCCAGTAGGGGATACGGCAGGGAGCAAGAGACCCAGTACTTC. Its translation is CASRGYGREQETQYF.

This clonotype has a count of ten or more. The V call is TRBV11-1, the J call TRBJ1-5; no clear D gene. Germline CDR1 is SGHAT and CDR2 is FQDESV (reference sequence). V was pared by 4 bases and J by 5 bases, with 9 bases between. The length of the CDR3 is 13 residues. Written as DNA, the CDR3 is TGTGCCAGCAGCTCGGACGCAGATCAGCCCCAGCATTTT. Translated: CASSSDADQPQHF.

This clonotype has at least ten counts. V is TRBV7-9 and J is TRBJ2-1; tentatively, D is TRBD1 (6 bases). The V and J ends lost 3 bases and 7 bases respectively, with 19 bases between them. The CDR3 covers 16 residues. Germline assignment: CDR1 SEHNR and CDR2 FQNEAQ (reference sequence). The CDR3 protein is CASSLEGGSIANEQFF. In DNA, the CDR3 is TGTGCCAGCAGCTTGGAAGGGGGATCTATCGCAAATGAGCAGTTCTTC.

Many counts were recorded for this clonotype. V gene TRBV18 combines with J gene TRBJ1-1; perhaps TRBD1 as D (5 bases). The CDR3 consists of 13 residues. The V gene lost 3 bases and the J gene lost 6 bases, with 11 bases spanning the gap. Germline V CDR1 and CDR2: KGHSH, LQKENI. CDR3 nucleotides: TGTGCCAGCTCACCGGAGGGGTTCGCTGAAGCTTTCTTT. It translates to CASSPEGFAEAFF.

This clonotype was detected many times. V and J are TRBV7-9 and TRBJ2-7; D is unresolved. Trimming removed 0 bases at V and 3 bases at J, with 12 bases between. The CDR3 length is 15 residues. CDR1 is SEHNR, CDR2 FQNEAQ, per germline (reference sequence). CDR3 region: CASSLADRLVYEQYF. DNA for the CDR3: TGTGCCAGCAGCTTAGCCGATCGACTGGTCTACGAGCAGTACTTC.

This clonotype appeared many times. V usage is TRBV19 and J usage is TRBJ2-3; D is uncertain. The CDR3 is 14 amino acids. Germline-derived CDR1 and CDR2 are LNHDA and SQIVND (reference sequence). V was clipped by 3 bases and J by 0 bases, with 7 bases between them. In DNA, the CDR3 is TGTGCCAGTAGTATTTGGGGAAGCACAGATACGCAGTATTTT. It specifies CASSIWGSTDTQYF.

V is TRBV3-1 and J is TRBJ1-1, with D unresolved. The ends were cut back, 6 bases at V and 1 base at J, with 15 bases in the middle. The V gene's germline CDR1 is LGHDT and CDR2 YNNKEL (reference sequence). CDR3 length equals 15 residues. CDR3 nucleotides: TGTGCCAGCAGAGAGACGGGAGATTGGAACACTGAAGCTTTCTTT. Amino acids: CASRETGDWNTEAFF.